These T cell receptor beta chains were read from a single sample in a study of blood T cell repertoires in COVID-19. Assay used: immunoSEQ multiplex PCR; TCRdb lists only in-frame clones, some missing. The table lists some 300,000 clones, around 88% of them singletons, with just under 7% in the top ten. Source material: peripheral blood. These TCRs come from a woman aged 25 to 45 who had recovered from COVID-19. Each CDR3 is given with its conserved first and last residue. D genes are given only for firm matches. Expanded clones get a size class; other rows say once, few or many, or leave the size out.

D: .
V: TRBV6-2/TRBV6-3
J: TRBJ2-5
size: .
CDR3: CASSSWGGRQETQYF
DNA: TGTGCCAGCAGTTCCTGGGGGGGCCGCCAAGAGACCCAGTACTTC

D: .
V: TRBV5-8
J: TRBJ2-5
size: once
CDR3: CASSSARVSGTQYF
DNA: TGTGCCAGCAGCTCCGCCAGGGTGTCGGGGACCCAGTACTTC

D: .
V: TRBV5-1
J: TRBJ1-4
size: .
CDR3: CASSWTDTNEKLFF
DNA: TGCGCCAGCAGCTGGACAGATACTAATGAAAAACTGTTTTTT

D: TRBD1
V: TRBV18
J: TRBJ2-7
size: .
CDR3: CASSLSGTEREQYF
DNA: TGTGCCAGCTCACTCTCCGGGACAGAGCGGGAGCAGTACTTC

D: .
V: TRBV6-6
J: TRBJ1-4
size: once
CDR3: CASNREAANEKLFF
DNA: TGTGCCAGCAATAGAGAGGCGGCTAATGAAAAACTGTTTTTT

D: .
V: TRBV21-1
J: TRBJ1-3
size: .
CDR3: CASSRDRGRISGNTIYF
DNA: TGTGCCAGCAGCCGGGACAGGGGGCGGATCTCTGGAAACACCATATATTTT

D: .
V: TRBV19
J: TRBJ1-2
size: .
CDR3: CASSSPASGSIGYGYTF
DNA: TGTGCCAGTAGTTCCCCCGCGTCCGGGTCCATCGGTTATGGCTACACCTTC

D: TRBD1
V: TRBV2
J: TRBJ2-2
size: .
CDR3: CASAWTGNLRELFF
DNA: TGTGCCAGCGCTTGGACAGGGAATCTCCGGGAGCTGTTTTTT

D: .
V: TRBV20-1
J: TRBJ1-2
size: .
CDR3: CSASWVRQGFYGYTF
DNA: TGCAGTGCTAGTTGGGTCCGGCAGGGGTTCTATGGCTACACCTTC

D: .
V: TRBV7-2
J: TRBJ2-1
size: .
CDR3: CASSLAGSFDEQFF
DNA: TGTGCCAGCAGCTTAGCGGGTAGCTTCGATGAGCAGTTCTTC

D: .
V: TRBV6-1
J: TRBJ1-6
size: .
CDR3: CASSETEKNSPLHF
DNA: TGTGCCAGCAGTGAGACAGAAAAGAATTCACCCCTCCACTTT

D: TRBD2
V: TRBV9
J: TRBJ2-5
size: .
CDR3: CASSVPTSGGWETQYF
DNA: TGTGCCAGCAGCGTACCAACTAGCGGGGGGTGGGAGACCCAGTACTTC

D: TRBD2
V: TRBV30
J: TRBJ2-5
size: .
CDR3: CAWSLIAGGQETQYF
DNA: TGTGCCTGGAGTTTAATAGCGGGGGGGCAAGAGACCCAGTACTTC

D: .
V: TRBV2
J: TRBJ2-5
size: .
CDR3: CASKGQAQQTQYF
DNA: TGTGCCAGCAAAGGCCAGGCTCAACAGACCCAGTACTTC

D: .
V: TRBV30
J: TRBJ1-1
size: many
CDR3: CAWSVLAEAFF
DNA: TGTGCCTGGAGTGTACTAGCTGAAGCTTTCTTT

D: TRBD1
V: TRBV2
J: TRBJ1-6
size: .
CDR3: CASNPDRGNSPLHF
DNA: TGTGCCAGCAATCCGGACAGGGGCAATTCACCCCTCCACTTT

D: .
V: TRBV2
J: TRBJ2-7
size: .
CDR3: CASSAIGLPFSYEQYF
DNA: TGTGCCAGCAGCGCAATCGGACTTCCCTTCTCCTACGAGCAGTACTTC

D: TRBD1
V: TRBV5-4
J: TRBJ1-4
size: .
CDR3: CASSPGGTGEKLFF
DNA: TGTGCCAGCAGCCCGGGGGGGACAGGGGAAAAACTGTTTTTT

D: .
V: TRBV5-1
J: TRBJ1-6
size: .
CDR3: CASSLGQVNSPLHF
DNA: TGCGCCAGCAGCTTGGGACAGGTTAATTCACCCCTCCACTTT

D: .
V: TRBV18
J: TRBJ1-6
size: .
CDR3: CASSPVAGENSPLHF
DNA: TGTGCCAGCTCACCGGTCGCTGGTGAGAATTCACCCCTCCACTTT

D: TRBD1
V: TRBV9
J: TRBJ2-7
size: .
CDR3: CASSVAGQGFNEQYF
DNA: TGTGCCAGCAGCGTAGCCGGACAGGGATTTAACGAGCAGTACTTC

D: .
V: TRBV7-8
J: TRBJ2-7
size: .
CDR3: CASSPLRLGGSYEQYF
DNA: TGTGCCAGCAGCCCCCTCCGGTTGGGGGGCTCCTACGAGCAGTACTTC

D: TRBD1
V: TRBV10-3
J: TRBJ1-1
size: .
CDR3: CAISEQGGTEAFF
DNA: TGTGCCATCAGTGAGCAGGGGGGCACTGAAGCTTTCTTT

D: .
V: TRBV7-9
J: TRBJ2-1
size: .
CDR3: CASSLSGGEQFF
DNA: TGTGCCAGCAGCTTATCAGGTGGTGAGCAGTTCTTC

D: .
V: TRBV19
J: TRBJ2-3
size: .
CDR3: CASMSTEGYYTDTQYF
DNA: TGTGCCAGTATGTCTACAGAAGGTTATTACACAGATACGCAGTATTTT

D: .
V: TRBV5-4
J: TRBJ2-5
size: once
CDR3: CASSFPGGVETQYF
DNA: TGTGCCAGCAGCTTTCCCGGAGGAGTGGAGACCCAGTACTTC

D: .
V: TRBV11-3
J: TRBJ2-3
size: .
CDR3: CASSPSGPSTDTQYF
DNA: TGTGCCAGCAGCCCCAGCGGGCCGAGCACAGATACGCAGTATTTT

D: .
V: TRBV5-1
J: TRBJ1-2
size: .
CDR3: CASSPSTGGNYGYTF
DNA: TGCGCCAGCAGTCCATCCACGGGGGGAAACTATGGCTACACCTTC

D: .
V: TRBV18
J: TRBJ1-4
size: .
CDR3: CASSPMMSAGVGEKLFF
DNA: TGTGCCAGCTCACCAATGATGTCGGCCGGGGTGGGTGAAAAACTGTTTTTT

D: .
V: TRBV25-1
J: TRBJ1-2
size: .
CDR3: CASSGGRFSRGYTF
DNA: TGTGCCAGCAGTGGCGGGAGATTTTCGCGGGGCTACACCTTC

D: .
V: TRBV5-5
J: TRBJ2-1
size: once
CDR3: CASSLSRTYNEQFF
DNA: TGTGCCAGCAGCTTGTCCAGGACTTACAATGAGCAGTTCTTC

D: TRBD1
V: TRBV5-6
J: TRBJ1-5
size: .
CDR3: CASSSYGDSKDQPQHF
DNA: TGTGCCAGCAGCTCCTACGGGGACAGCAAAGATCAGCCCCAGCATTTT

D: .
V: TRBV4-3
J: TRBJ2-3
size: .
CDR3: CASSQGTGETDTQYF
DNA: TGCGCCAGCAGCCAAGGGACGGGGGAGACAGATACGCAGTATTTT

D: .
V: TRBV18
J: TRBJ1-3
size: .
CDR3: CASSPSSGNTIYF
DNA: TGTGCCAGCTCGCCTAGCTCTGGAAACACCATATATTTT

D: TRBD2
V: TRBV19
J: TRBJ2-5
size: .
CDR3: CASIINGGGVETQYF
DNA: TGTGCCAGTATTATAAACGGCGGGGGGGTGGAGACCCAGTACTTC

D: .
V: TRBV27
J: TRBJ2-1
size: .
CDR3: CASSFYSYNEQFF
DNA: TGTGCCAGCAGTTTTTACTCCTACAATGAGCAGTTCTTC

D: .
V: TRBV2
J: TRBJ1-2
size: .
CDR3: CASSEARRELTGYTF
DNA: TGTGCCAGCAGTGAAGCGCGGAGGGAATTAACTGGCTACACCTTC

D: .
V: TRBV7-2
J: TRBJ2-7
size: .
CDR3: CASSLGRVIDEQYF
DNA: TGTGCCAGCAGCTTGGGCAGGGTAATAGACGAGCAGTACTTC

D: TRBD1
V: TRBV7-9
J: TRBJ2-6
size: few
CDR3: CASSPGQGTSSGANVLTF
DNA: TGTGCCAGCAGCCCCGGACAGGGGACATCCTCTGGGGCCAACGTCCTGACTTTC

D: .
V: TRBV30
J: TRBJ1-5
size: .
CDR3: CAWRRAGADQPQHF
DNA: TGTGCCTGGAGGAGGGCCGGAGCGGATCAGCCCCAGCATTTT

D: .
V: TRBV7-9
J: TRBJ2-7
size: .
CDR3: CASSLLRRGALWTEQYF
DNA: TGTGCCAGCAGCTTACTTAGGCGTGGGGCGTTGTGGACAGAGCAGTACTTC

D: TRBD1
V: TRBV19
J: TRBJ2-7
size: .
CDR3: CASSIGTGTGGYEQYF
DNA: TGTGCCAGTAGTATCGGTACCGGGACAGGAGGCTACGAGCAGTACTTC